This is a list of T cell receptor beta chains from one sample in a study of cytomegalovirus exposure and HLA in healthy donors. Repertoires were generated with immunoSEQ multiplex PCR, while TCRdb's copy carries only in-frame clones and drops some. The sample has some 170,000 clones, roughly nine tenths seen once; the top ten hold roughly 2.7%. The material sequenced was PBMCs. These TCRs come from a man aged 18 to 30 in good health and CMV-seropositive. CDR3s include the opening cysteine and the closing phenylalanine or tryptophan. Fields, in order: J gene, V gene, clone size, D gene, CDR3 protein, CDR3 DNA. A D gene is named only where the DNA matches it firmly. Clone size is shown for a subset of rows, as once, few, many or a class of expanded clone.

>TRBJ2-1|TRBV5-6|-|-
CASSPGGNEQFF
TGTGCCAGCAGCCCCGGGGGAAATGAGCAGTTCTTC
>TRBJ2-3|TRBV30|-|TRBD2
CAWTSGGADTQYF
TGTGCCTGGACTAGCGGGGGCGCAGATACGCAGTATTTT
>TRBJ1-1|TRBV2|few|-
CASSSGFPYTEAFF
TGTGCCAGCAGTTCGGGATTTCCTTACACTGAAGCTTTCTTT
>TRBJ2-5|TRBV2|-|TRBD1
CASSVGAEKGAVWETQYF
TGTGCCAGCAGTGTCGGAGCCGAAAAGGGGGCGGTCTGGGAGACCCAGTACTTC
>TRBJ1-4|TRBV18|-|-
CASSPTEGREEKLFF
TGTGCCAGCTCACCAACTGAGGGAAGGGAGGAAAAACTGTTTTTT
>TRBJ2-1|TRBV7-3|-|-
CASSGRTTDEQFF
TGTGCCAGCAGCGGAAGAACTACGGATGAGCAGTTCTTC
>TRBJ2-1|TRBV15|-|TRBD1
CATSRAQGAGDEQFF
TGTGCCACCAGCAGAGCACAGGGGGCCGGGGATGAGCAGTTCTTC
>TRBJ2-1|TRBV6-5|-|TRBD2
CASSRALGRDEQFF
TGTGCCAGCAGCCGGGCTCTGGGGAGGGATGAGCAGTTCTTC
>TRBJ2-2|TRBV5-4|-|-
CASSLQGGAGELFF
TGTGCCAGCAGCTTACAGGGGGGGGCCGGGGAGCTGTTTTTT
>TRBJ2-3|TRBV5-1|-|TRBD2
CASTFSGGAADTQYF
TGCGCCAGCACCTTTAGCGGGGGGGCTGCAGATACGCAGTATTTT
>TRBJ2-1|TRBV6-4|-|TRBD2
CASSDQAGDNEQFF
TGTGCCAGCAGTGACCAAGCGGGAGACAATGAGCAGTTCTTC
>TRBJ2-7|TRBV28|-|-
CASSSHGTFAPYEQYF
TGTGCCAGCAGTTCCCACGGGACATTCGCACCCTACGAGCAGTACTTC
>TRBJ1-1|TRBV28|-|-
CASTGTYAEAFF
TGTGCCAGCACGGGGACATACGCTGAAGCTTTCTTT
>TRBJ2-7|TRBV7-2|-|-
CASSLEQEFSYEQYF
TGTGCCAGCAGCTTAGAACAGGAGTTCTCCTACGAGCAGTACTTC
>TRBJ1-4|TRBV5-1|once|TRBD1
CASSRGTDPTNEKLFF
TGCGCCAGCAGCAGAGGGACAGACCCAACTAATGAAAAACTGTTTTTT
>TRBJ1-5|TRBV4-2|few|TRBD1
CASSQPGGPQHF
TGTGCCAGCAGCCAACCAGGGGGGCCCCAGCATTTT
>TRBJ2-7|TRBV29-1|-|TRBD1
CSVVRDRDGEQYF
TGCAGCGTCGTCCGGGACAGGGACGGCGAGCAGTACTTC
>TRBJ2-1|TRBV5-1|once|TRBD2
CASSSSGDSYNEQFF
TGCGCCAGCAGCTCAAGCGGGGACTCCTACAATGAGCAGTTCTTC
>TRBJ1-3|TRBV29-1|-|-
CSVAVGGNTIYF
TGCAGCGTTGCGGTCGGGGGAAACACCATATATTTT
>TRBJ1-4|TRBV28|-|-
CASSLLAGEDLEKLFF
TGTGCCAGCAGTTTATTGGCAGGGGAAGACTTGGAAAAACTGTTTTTT
>TRBJ2-7|TRBV18|-|-
CASSPLAGGTGDLYEQYF
TGTGCCAGCTCACCCCTGGCGGGGGGGACAGGGGATCTATACGAGCAGTACTTC
>TRBJ2-7|TRBV29-1|few|-
CSVSDRGYEQYF
TGCAGCGTTTCGGACCGGGGCTACGAGCAGTACTTC
>TRBJ1-1|TRBV6-1|-|-
CASSGLRRVEFSDTEAFF
TGTGCCAGCAGTGGCCTCCGGAGGGTGGAGTTTTCGGACACTGAAGCTTTCTTT
>TRBJ2-7|TRBV27|-|TRBD2
CASSSSGRAYEQYF
TGTGCCAGCAGTAGTAGCGGGAGGGCCTACGAGCAGTACTTC
>TRBJ2-7|TRBV5-1|-|TRBD2
CASSWTSMRGEQYF
TGCGCCAGCAGTTGGACTAGTATGAGGGGCGAGCAGTACTTC
>TRBJ1-1|TRBV29-1|-|-
CSASGQSSTEAFF
TGCAGCGCCTCGGGACAATCGTCCACTGAAGCTTTCTTT
>TRBJ2-2|TRBV25-1|-|-
CASSEAGPGELFF
TGTGCCAGCAGTGAGGCAGGTCCCGGGGAGCTGTTTTTT
>TRBJ2-6|TRBV6-1|-|-
CASSELGASGANVLTF
TGTGCCAGCAGTGAATTGGGGGCCTCTGGGGCCAACGTCCTGACTTTC
>TRBJ1-4|TRBV7-9|-|TRBD1
CASSLGGQGLEKLFF
TGTGCCAGCAGCCTAGGGGGACAGGGGCTAGAAAAACTGTTTTTT
>TRBJ1-2|TRBV18|-|-
CASSPRVAGPSGYTF
TGTGCCAGCTCACCAAGAGTAGCAGGGCCTTCTGGCTACACCTTC
>TRBJ1-1|TRBV7-9|-|TRBD1
CASSSERDRGETEAFF
TGTGCCAGCAGCTCTGAAAGAGACAGGGGCGAAACTGAAGCTTTCTTT
>TRBJ1-2|TRBV6-5|-|-
CASTPGESKGYTF
TGTGCCAGCACCCCCGGGGAATCTAAGGGCTACACCTTC
>TRBJ1-1|TRBV6-6|-|-
CASSHWTEAFF
TGTGCCAGCAGTCATTGGACAGAAGCTTTCTTT
>TRBJ2-3|TRBV14|-|TRBD2
CASSPSTSGRAQYF
TGTGCCAGCAGCCCTTCGACTAGCGGGAGGGCCCAGTATTTT
>TRBJ2-5|TRBV19|once|-
CASSPRMGRETQYF
TGTGCCAGTAGTCCCCGTATGGGCAGAGAGACCCAGTACTTC
>TRBJ1-2|TRBV4-1|-|-
CASSQGDTYGYTF
TGCGCCAGCAGCCAAGGGGACACCTATGGCTACACCTTC
>TRBJ2-2|TRBV27|-|TRBD2
CASSFGLANTGELFF
TGTGCCAGCAGTTTTGGACTAGCAAACACCGGGGAGCTGTTTTTT
>TRBJ2-1|TRBV5-6|-|-
CASCRDSSSYNEQFF
TGTGCCAGCTGCCGGGACTCAAGCTCCTACAATGAGCAGTTCTTC
>TRBJ2-1|TRBV6-6|-|TRBD2
CASSYWRERRNEQFF
TGTGCCAGCAGTTACTGGCGGGAGAGAAGGAATGAGCAGTTCTTC
>TRBJ1-4|TRBV7-9|-|-
CASSRGQEKLFF
TGTGCCAGCAGTCGAGGACAGGAAAAACTGTTTTTT
>TRBJ2-3|TRBV5-1|-|-
CASSLASARRADTQYF
TGCGCCAGCAGCTTGGCTAGCGCCCGAAGGGCAGATACGCAGTATTTT
>TRBJ1-2|TRBV9|-|TRBD1
CASDPGQGFGYTF
TGTGCCAGCGACCCGGGACAGGGTTTTGGCTACACCTTC
>TRBJ2-7|TRBV4-3|-|-
CASSRGTDSSYEQYF
TGCGCCAGCAGCCGAGGGACGGACAGCTCCTACGAGCAGTACTTC
>TRBJ2-1|TRBV6-6|once|TRBD2
CASGVAGASNEQFF
TGTGCCAGCGGGGTAGCGGGAGCCTCCAATGAGCAGTTCTTC
>TRBJ2-1|TRBV4-3|-|TRBD2
CASSQDYVMGTSGRATEQFF
TGCGCCAGCAGCCAAGACTATGTGATGGGAACTAGCGGGAGGGCCACTGAGCAGTTCTTC
>TRBJ1-1|TRBV9|-|-
CASSAGIWDTEAFF
TGTGCCAGCAGCGCAGGAATATGGGACACTGAAGCTTTCTTT
>TRBJ2-1|TRBV27|-|TRBD2
CASSSAGGPNEQFF
TGTGCCAGCAGTTCGGCGGGGGGGCCTAATGAGCAGTTCTTC
>TRBJ2-1|TRBV28|-|-
CASSLFRPGLPYNEQFF
TGTGCCAGCAGTTTATTCCGACCGGGACTGCCCTACAATGAGCAGTTCTTC
>TRBJ2-7|TRBV6-5|few|-
CASSSRTAHTYEQYF
TGTGCCAGCAGTAGCCGGACAGCCCACACCTACGAGCAGTACTTC
>TRBJ1-1|TRBV4-3|-|-
CASSGQGHRTEAFF
TGCGCCAGCAGCGGTCAGGGTCATAGAACTGAAGCTTTCTTT
>TRBJ1-1|TRBV7-9|-|-
CASSRENTEAFF
TGTGCCAGCAGCCGAGAAAACACTGAAGCTTTCTTT
>TRBJ2-7|TRBV29-1|-|-
CSARDSVYEQYF
TGCAGCGCCCGGGACTCCGTCTACGAGCAGTACTTC
>TRBJ1-2|TRBV27|few|-
CASGQGNGWYGYTF
TGTGCCAGTGGCCAGGGCAATGGATGGTATGGCTACACCTTC
>TRBJ2-7|TRBV7-2|-|-
CASSLANTGSYEQYF
TGTGCCAGCAGCCTTGCTAACACAGGTTCCTACGAGCAGTACTTC
>TRBJ2-7|TRBV7-9|once|TRBD1
CASSLLGTEEYEQYF
TGTGCCAGCAGCTTACTCGGGACAGAAGAGTACGAGCAGTACTTC
>TRBJ2-2|TRBV6-6|-|TRBD1
CASRKPGQGTGELFF
TGTGCCAGCAGGAAACCGGGACAGGGAACCGGGGAGCTGTTTTTT
>TRBJ1-2|TRBV18|-|-
CASSQGEDYGYTF
TGTGCCAGCTCACAGGGAGAAGACTATGGCTACACCTTC
>TRBJ1-1|TRBV7-2|-|-
CASSFKQGWNTEAFF
TGTGCCAGCAGCTTCAAACAGGGATGGAACACTGAAGCTTTCTTT
>TRBJ1-1|TRBV5-4|-|TRBD1
CASSKGQTNTEAFF
TGTGCCAGCAGCAAGGGACAGACGAACACTGAAGCTTTCTTT
>TRBJ2-7|TRBV7-9|-|-
CASSPVRVEQYF
TGTGCCAGCAGCCCGGTACGGGTCGAGCAGTACTTC